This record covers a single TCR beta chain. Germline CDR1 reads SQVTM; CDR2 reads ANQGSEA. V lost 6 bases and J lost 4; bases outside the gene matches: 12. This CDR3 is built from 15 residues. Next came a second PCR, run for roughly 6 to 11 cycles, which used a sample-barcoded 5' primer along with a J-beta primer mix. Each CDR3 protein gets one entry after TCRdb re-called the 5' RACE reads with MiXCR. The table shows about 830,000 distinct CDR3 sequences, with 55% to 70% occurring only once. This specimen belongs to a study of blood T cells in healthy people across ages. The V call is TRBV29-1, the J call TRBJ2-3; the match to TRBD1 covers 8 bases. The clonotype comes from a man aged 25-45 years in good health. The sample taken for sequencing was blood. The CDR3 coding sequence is TGCAGCGTCCCGGAGGTCAGGGGGCGGCCAGATACGCAGTATTTT. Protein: CSVPEVRGRPDTQYF.